The sequence of this TCR beta chain was determined in a study of T-cell memory formation after mild COVID-19 (dated by TCRdb to 2020 to 2023). With regard to the full study: TCR sequence clusters from the two donors were largely donor specific. Two young, previously healthy adult volunteers, one female and one male, were included in the cohort. Longitudinal TCRalpha and TCRbeta repertoire sequencing tracked T-cell clones expanding and contracting after mild COVID-19 in two donors.

Broad study findings and their caveats: Contracting CD4+ clones turned up mainly in the CM and EM memory subsets, whereas EMRA was where CD8+ clones were enriched. Balanced CD4/CD8 phenotypes were observed for clones contracting from day 15 to 85, whereas a bias towards CD4+ was observed for a second wave of clones expanding from day 15 to 37. SARS-CoV-2 specificity was not confirmed for the second-wave clones peaking on day 37. The study included only a couple of mild cases, and larger cohorts that include severe cases with pre-infection samples were judged to be necessary. The detection of some responding clones in pre-infection memory suggests that pre-existing cross-reactive memory T cells joined the SARS-CoV-2 response.

Ficoll-Paque density gradient centrifugation was the method used to isolate PBMCs. In its sample, this clonotype was seen a few times. What this receptor recognizes is not known. The input lacks base qualities; no much larger clone sits a single base away. The sequencer was an Illumina NovaSeq 6000. Using 5'RACE with constant-segment primers, TCRalpha and TCRbeta cDNA libraries were constructed, with sample barcodes and unique molecular identifiers added in the process. Trizol reagent was used to extract RNA from every sample. Amplification of the libraries took two PCR steps, and the second step added a second sample barcode plus Illumina TruSeq adapters. Sequencing of libraries was performed on an Illumina NovaSeq with 2 x 150 bp paired-end reads. As for the original processing: Reads were demultiplexed and collapsed into UMI-guided consensus sequences with migec v1.2.7. Using mixcr v2.1.11, the UMI consensuses were aligned to TRA and TRB V and J templates and assembled into clonotypes. A clonotype was counted as expanded or contracted only if both edgeR and NoisET called the change significant, with noise models trained on biological replicates. edgeR calls used a false discovery rate-adjusted p below 0.01 and a log2 fold-change threshold of 1. As an exploratory analysis of dynamics, PCA with hierarchical clustering was applied to max-normalized trajectories of the 1000 most abundant clonotypes. Separately sequenced CD4+ and CD8+ repertoires were used to assign a CD4 or CD8 phenotype to each responding clone. TCRdb's own reprocessing of the public reads used fastp at Q25 and MiXCR and kept productive beta chains. Each CDR3 protein appears once, grouped with its most common genes and DNA. These V and J calls derive from TCRdb rather than the authors' analysis. This sample comprises roughly 250,000 distinct CDR3 sequences, 16% of them detected only once. The ten largest account for 22% of the sample.

The CDR3 runs 15 residues from the cysteine to the phenylalanine. This entry keeps only the CDR3 DNA: 45 bases, framed from base 1. Trimming takes 3 bases from V and 1 base from J, and the germline ends sit 10 bases apart. This receptor was obtained from a man in his late teens or twenties who had mild COVID-19 (a few samples of this study predate the infection). The sample titles of this study are shuffled in the database, so cell type and time point are left out; the donor was told from shared clones. This chain joins TRBV12-3 or TRBV12-4 to TRBJ2-4; there is no confident call for the D gene. The source material was PBMCs or a T cell subset sorted from them (not recorded which). The nucleotide sequence is given as TGTGCCAGCAGTTTTATGGCACATGCCAAAAACATTCAGTACTTC. The resulting protein is CASSFMAHAKNIQYF.